The 8 T cell receptor beta chains below were found in one sample sequenced in a study of CD8+ T cells in alopecia areata (dated by TCRdb to 2017 to 2018). Library construction relied on the immunoSEQ multiplex PCR assay. RNA was extracted from all samples and reverse transcribed into cDNA as template for TCR sequencing. TCRdb stores this immuneACCESS table with in-frame sequences only. Part of the clones is absent; in the studies checked, under half of the shortfall reflects unresolved V genes, and no reason is known for the rest. The table for this sample lists about 110,000 clones; roughly 55% of them were counted only once. The top ten clones comprise less than 15% of the sample. The intended sense of this specimen's time point label: about 25 weeks on oral tofacitinib. The treatment or condition label of this sample denotes: oral pan-JAK inhibitor, 5-10 mg twice daily. Here the sequenced sample was CD8+ T cells sorted from blood, taken at week 24, from a patient treated with tofacitinib. These receptors were collected from a human donor with alopecia areata.

The chain is built from TRBV2 and TRBJ1-1; 7 bases match TRBD1. The CDR3 consists of 12 residues. Germline V gives CDR1 SNHLY, CDR2 FYNNEI. V gave up 8 bases and J gave up 6 bases; unmatched junction bases: 6. The DNA of the CDR3 is TGTGCCAGCTGGGGACAGACGGCTGAAGCTTTCTTT. It yields the protein CASWGQTAEAFF. The full variable domain, completed using reference TRBV2 and TRBJ1-1, is EPEVTQTPSHQVTQMGQEVILRCVPISNHLYFYWYRQILGQKVEFLVSFYNNEISEKSEIFDDQFSVERPDGSNFTLKIRSTKLEDSAMYFCASWGQTAEAFFGQGTRLTVV.

The V and J genes are TRBV4-2 and TRBJ2-3, with 8 bases that match TRBD2. CDR3 length equals 17 residues. The J segment lost 1 base and the V segment lost 1 base, leaving 7 bases of the junction unmatched. Germline CDR1 is LGHNA and CDR2 is YNFKEQ. The DNA for the CDR3 is TGTGCCAGCAGCCAAGTTTGGGGTAGCGGGGGCACAGATACGCAGTATTTT. Residues: CASSQVWGSGGTDTQYF.

The V call is TRBV6-5, the J call TRBJ2-7; weak D call: TRBD1 (6 bases). Germline CDR1 is MNHEY and CDR2 is SVGAGI. V shed 6 bases and J shed 2 bases, with 17 bases lying between them. The CDR3 consists of 15 residues. The CDR3 spells CASSTQGPRAYEQYF. CDR3 bases: TGTGCCAGCAGCACTCAGGGGCCTCGAGCCTACGAGCAGTACTTC.

CDR3 sequence reads: CATSPGTREQYF. In DNA form, the CDR3 reads TGTGCCACCAGCCCCGGGACACGGGAGCAGTACTTC. The chain combines TRBV15 with TRBJ2-7; a weak D match, TRBD1 (6 bases). V was clipped by 5 bases and J by 7 bases, with 12 bases between them. The germline V gene encodes CDR1 LNHNV and CDR2 YYDKDF (reference sequence). This CDR3 is 12 amino acids long. Full variable domain (missing parts from reference TRBV15 and TRBJ2-7): DAMVIQNPRYQVTQFGKPVTLSCSQTLNHNVMYWYQQKSSQAPKLLFHYYDKDFNNEADTPDNFQSRRPNTSFCFLDIRSPGLGDTAMYLCATSPGTREQYFGPGTRLTVT.

The rearrangement links TRBV6-6 to TRBJ2-1; possible D gene TRBD2, 6 bases. The CDR3 sequence is 13 residues long. CDR1 and CDR2 (germline): MNHNY, SVGAGI (reference sequence). V was shortened by 7 bases and J by 5 bases, with 12 bases between the two germline ends. The CDR3: CASTREPDNEQFF. CDR3 in DNA: TGTGCCAGCACCCGGGAGCCCGACAATGAGCAGTTCTTC.

The gene calls are TRBV29-1 and TRBJ2-3; D perhaps matches TRBD1 (5 bases). Germline V lookup: CDR1 SQVTM, CDR2 ANQGSEA. The CDR3 spans 13 residues. Trimming cost V 6 bases and J 4 bases, with 14 bases left between them. CDR3 in amino acids: CSVGQGISDTQYF. CDR3 DNA: TGCAGCGTCGGCCAGGGAATCTCAGATACGCAGTATTTT.

This chain joins TRBV11-2 and TRBJ2-1; 7 bases agree with TRBD2. Trimming took 0 bases from V and 15 from J; bases not matched to a gene: 8. The CDR3 length is 13 residues. Germline lookup yields CDR1 SGHAT and CDR2 FQNNGV. CDR3 amino acids: CASSLERDYGGFF. Here the CDR3 DNA reads TGTGCCAGCAGCTTAGAGAGGGACTATGGGGGGTTCTTC. Filled out from reference TRBV11-2 and TRBJ2-1, the complete variable domain reads EAGVAQSPRYKIIEKRQSVAFWCNPISGHATLYWYQQILGQGPKLLIQFQNNGVVDDSQLPKDRFSAERLKGVDSTLKIQPAKLEDSAVYLCASSLERDYGGFFGPGTRLTVL.

This clone showed up just a few times. The chain links TRBV30 to TRBJ1-1; 8 nucleotides align to TRBD1. Losses at the gene ends were 5 bases for V and 1 base for J; bases not matched to a gene: 6. This CDR3 region has 14 residues. The germline V gene encodes CDR1 GTSNPN and CDR2 SVGIG (reference sequence). The CDR3 DNA is TGTGCCTGGGTTGACAGGGGTGAGAACACTGAAGCTTTCTTT. Its translation is CAWVDRGENTEAFF.